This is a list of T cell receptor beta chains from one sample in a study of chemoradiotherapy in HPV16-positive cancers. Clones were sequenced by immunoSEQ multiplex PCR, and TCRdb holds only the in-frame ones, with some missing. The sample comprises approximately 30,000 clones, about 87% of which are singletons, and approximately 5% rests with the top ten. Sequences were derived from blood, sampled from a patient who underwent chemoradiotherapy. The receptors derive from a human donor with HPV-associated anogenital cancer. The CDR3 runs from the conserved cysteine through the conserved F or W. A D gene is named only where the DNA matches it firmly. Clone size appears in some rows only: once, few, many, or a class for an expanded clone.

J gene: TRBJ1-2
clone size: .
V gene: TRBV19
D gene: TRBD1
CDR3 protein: CASNAAGTGHGYTF
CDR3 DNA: TGTGCCAGTAACGCTGCCGGGACAGGGCATGGCTACACCTTC

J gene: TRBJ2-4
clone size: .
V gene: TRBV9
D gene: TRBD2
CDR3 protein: CASSPQVGTSHLGAKNIQYF
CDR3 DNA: TGTGCCAGCAGCCCCCAGGTAGGGACTAGCCATTTGGGGGCCAAAAACATTCAGTACTTC

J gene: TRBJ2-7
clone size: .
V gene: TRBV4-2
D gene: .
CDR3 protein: CASSQGGGSYEQYF
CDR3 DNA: TGTGCCAGCAGCCAAGGCGGAGGCTCATACGAGCAGTACTTC

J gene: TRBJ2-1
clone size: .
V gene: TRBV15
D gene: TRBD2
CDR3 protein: CATSSSSGGSYNEQFF
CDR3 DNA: TGTGCCACCAGCAGTAGTAGCGGGGGGTCCTACAATGAGCAGTTCTTC

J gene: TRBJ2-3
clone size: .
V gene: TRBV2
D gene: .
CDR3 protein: CATSRVTDTQYF
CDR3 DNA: TGTGCCACCTCTCGCGTCACAGATACGCAGTATTTT

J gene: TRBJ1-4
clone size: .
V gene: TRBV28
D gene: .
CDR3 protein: CASSRQENEKLFF
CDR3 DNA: TGTGCCAGCAGTCGGCAGGAAAATGAAAAACTGTTTTTT

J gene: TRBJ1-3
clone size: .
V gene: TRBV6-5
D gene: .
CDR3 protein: CASEGISGNTIYF
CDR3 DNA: TGTGCCAGTGAAGGGATTTCTGGAAACACCATATATTTT

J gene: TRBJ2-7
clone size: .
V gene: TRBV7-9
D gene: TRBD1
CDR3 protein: CASSPIGTGGYEQYF
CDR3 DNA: TGTGCCAGCAGCCCCATAGGGACAGGGGGTTACGAGCAGTACTTC

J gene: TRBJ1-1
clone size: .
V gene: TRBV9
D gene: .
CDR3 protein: CASSAGVLVNTEAFF
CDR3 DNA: TGTGCCAGCAGCGCAGGGGTTTTGGTAAACACTGAAGCTTTCTTT

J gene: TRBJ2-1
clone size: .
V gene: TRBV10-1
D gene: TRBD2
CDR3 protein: CASSGLAGPDEQFF
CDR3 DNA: TGCGCCAGCAGCGGACTAGCGGGGCCCGATGAGCAGTTCTTC

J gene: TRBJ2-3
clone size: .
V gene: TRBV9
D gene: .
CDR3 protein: CASSVARISSTDTQYF
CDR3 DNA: TGTGCCAGCAGCGTAGCTCGGATCTCCAGCACAGATACGCAGTATTTT

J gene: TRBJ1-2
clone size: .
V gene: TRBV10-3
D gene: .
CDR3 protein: CAIMTTQPTYGYTF
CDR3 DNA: TGTGCCATCATGACTACCCAACCAACCTATGGCTACACCTTC

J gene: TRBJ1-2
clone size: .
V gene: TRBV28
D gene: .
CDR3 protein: CASSSSSGIYGYTF
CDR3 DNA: TGTGCCAGCAGTTCATCATCAGGGATATATGGCTACACCTTC

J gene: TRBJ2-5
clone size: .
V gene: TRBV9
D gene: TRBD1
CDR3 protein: CASQRGPGETQYF
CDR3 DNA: TGTGCCAGCCAAAGGGGGCCAGGAGAGACCCAGTACTTC

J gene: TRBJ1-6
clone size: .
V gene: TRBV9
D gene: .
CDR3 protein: CASSVERGSPLHF
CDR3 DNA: TGTGCCAGCAGCGTAGAGAGGGGTTCACCCCTCCACTTT

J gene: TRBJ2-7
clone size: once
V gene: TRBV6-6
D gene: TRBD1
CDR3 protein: CASSAGQGNEQYF
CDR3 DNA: TGTGCCAGCAGCGCCGGACAGGGAAACGAGCAGTACTTC

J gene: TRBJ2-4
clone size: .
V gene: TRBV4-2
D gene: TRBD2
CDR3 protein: CASSQASLLAENIQYF
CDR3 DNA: TGTGCCAGCAGCCAAGCGTCGTTACTAGCGGAAAACATTCAGTACTTC

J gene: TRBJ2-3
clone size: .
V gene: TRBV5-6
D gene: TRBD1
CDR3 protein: CASSPTGGTLTDTQYF
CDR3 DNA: TGTGCCAGCAGCCCAACAGGGGGCACACTGACAGATACGCAGTATTTT

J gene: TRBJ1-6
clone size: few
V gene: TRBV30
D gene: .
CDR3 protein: CAGTGNYNSPLHF
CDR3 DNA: TGTGCCGGCACAGGGAATTATAATTCACCCCTCCACTTT

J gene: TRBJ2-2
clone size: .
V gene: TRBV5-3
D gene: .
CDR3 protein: CARSLLSREPTTGELFF
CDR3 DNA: TGTGCCAGAAGCTTGTTAAGTCGGGAGCCGACCACCGGGGAGCTGTTTTTT

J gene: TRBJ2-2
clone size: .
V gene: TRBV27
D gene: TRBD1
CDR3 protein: CASSYGQGVTGELFF
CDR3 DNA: TGTGCCAGCAGTTACGGACAGGGGGTTACCGGGGAGCTGTTTTTT

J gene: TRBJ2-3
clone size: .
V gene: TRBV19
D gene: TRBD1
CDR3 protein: CASRTGLDTQYF
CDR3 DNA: TGTGCCAGTCGGACAGGGCTAGATACGCAGTATTTT

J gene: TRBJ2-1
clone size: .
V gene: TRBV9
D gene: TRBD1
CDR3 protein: CASSVTGQGSNEQFF
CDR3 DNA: TGTGCCAGCAGCGTAACAGGACAGGGATCTAATGAGCAGTTCTTC

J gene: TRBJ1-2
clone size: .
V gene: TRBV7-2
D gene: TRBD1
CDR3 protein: CASSSRDRLYGYTF
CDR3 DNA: TGTGCCAGCAGCTCTAGGGACAGACTCTATGGCTACACCTTC

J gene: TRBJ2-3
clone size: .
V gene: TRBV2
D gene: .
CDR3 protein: CASSRLDTQYF
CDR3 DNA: TGTGCCAGCAGTAGACTAGACACGCAGTATTTT

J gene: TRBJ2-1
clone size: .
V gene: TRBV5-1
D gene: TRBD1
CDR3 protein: CASSRGGQEYNEQFF
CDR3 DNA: TGCGCCAGCAGCCGCGGCGGACAGGAGTACAATGAGCAGTTCTTC

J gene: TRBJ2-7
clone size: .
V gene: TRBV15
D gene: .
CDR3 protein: CATSRDRGPYEQYF
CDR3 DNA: TGTGCCACCAGCAGAGATCGTGGGCCCTACGAGCAGTACTTC

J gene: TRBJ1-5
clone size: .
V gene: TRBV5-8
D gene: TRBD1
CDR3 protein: CASSPAGTVTWRQPQHF
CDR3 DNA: TGTGCCAGCAGCCCGGCGGGGACAGTTACTTGGCGTCAGCCCCAGCATTTT

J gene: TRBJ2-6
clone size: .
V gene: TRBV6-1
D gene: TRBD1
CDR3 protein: CASSDPRDRGRSGANVLTF
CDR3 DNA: TGTGCCAGCAGTGACCCCCGGGACAGGGGAAGAAGTGGGGCCAACGTCCTGACTTTC

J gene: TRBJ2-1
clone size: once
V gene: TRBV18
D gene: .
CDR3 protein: CASSDSIYNEQFF
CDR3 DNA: TGTGCCAGCTCTGATTCTATATACAATGAGCAGTTCTTC

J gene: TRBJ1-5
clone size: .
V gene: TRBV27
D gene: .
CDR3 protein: CASSFQGVRAQHF
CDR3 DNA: TGTGCCAGCAGTTTTCAAGGGGTCAGGGCCCAGCATTTT

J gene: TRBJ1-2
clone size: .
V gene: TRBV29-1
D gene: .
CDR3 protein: CSVAPRGPAGYTF
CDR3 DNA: TGCAGCGTTGCCCCTCGGGGGCCAGCTGGCTACACCTTC

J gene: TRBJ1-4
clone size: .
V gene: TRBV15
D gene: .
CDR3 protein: CATSRDDGRVYGGEKLFF
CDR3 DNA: TGTGCCACCAGCAGAGATGACGGTCGGGTCTACGGGGGTGAAAAACTGTTTTTT

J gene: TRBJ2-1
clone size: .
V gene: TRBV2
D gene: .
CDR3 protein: CASSVGPEQFF
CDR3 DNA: TGTGCCAGCAGTGTAGGGCCAGAGCAGTTCTTC

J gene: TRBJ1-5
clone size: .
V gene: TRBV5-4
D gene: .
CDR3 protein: CASSFWGGNQPQHF
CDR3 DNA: TGTGCCAGCAGCTTTTGGGGGGGGAATCAGCCCCAGCATTTT

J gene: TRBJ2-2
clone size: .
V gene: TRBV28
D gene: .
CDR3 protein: CASSFPGELFF
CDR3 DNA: TGTGCCAGCAGTTTCCCCGGGGAGCTGTTTTTT

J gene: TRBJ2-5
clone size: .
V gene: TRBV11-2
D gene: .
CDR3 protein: CASSPGAGRETQYF
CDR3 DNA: TGTGCCAGCAGCCCCGGCGCGGGCCGGGAGACCCAGTACTTC

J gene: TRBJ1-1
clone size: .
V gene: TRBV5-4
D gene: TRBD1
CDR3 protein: CASSSGDRGYTEAFF
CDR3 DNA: TGTGCCAGCAGCTCGGGGGACAGGGGGTACACTGAAGCTTTCTTT

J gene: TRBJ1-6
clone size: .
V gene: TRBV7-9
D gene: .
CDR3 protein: CASVGDSYNSPLHF
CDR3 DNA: TGTGCCAGCGTCGGGGACTCCTATAATTCACCCCTCCACTTT

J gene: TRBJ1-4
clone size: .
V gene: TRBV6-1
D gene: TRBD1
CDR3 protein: CASSEVGQYEKLFF
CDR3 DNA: TGTGCCAGCAGTGAAGTGGGACAGTATGAAAAACTGTTTTTT

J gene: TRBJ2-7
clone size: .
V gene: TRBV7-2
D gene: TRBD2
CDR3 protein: CASSSLAGGPREQYF
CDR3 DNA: TGTGCCAGCAGCTCACTAGCGGGAGGCCCGCGGGAGCAGTACTTC

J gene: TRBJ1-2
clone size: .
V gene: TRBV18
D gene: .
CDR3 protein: CASSPDAIYGYTF
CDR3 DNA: TGTGCCAGCTCACCGGATGCCATCTATGGCTACACCTTC

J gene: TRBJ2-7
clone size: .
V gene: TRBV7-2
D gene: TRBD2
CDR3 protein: CASSLGASGLTSGYEQYF
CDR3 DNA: TGTGCCAGCAGCTTAGGAGCTAGCGGGCTAACCTCCGGGTACGAGCAGTACTTC

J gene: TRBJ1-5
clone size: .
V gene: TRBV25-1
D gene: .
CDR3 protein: CASSDSTKNQPQHF
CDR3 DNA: TGTGCCAGCAGTGATTCCACAAAGAATCAGCCCCAGCATTTT

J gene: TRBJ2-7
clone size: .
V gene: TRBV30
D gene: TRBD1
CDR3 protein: CAWSEGQTYEQYF
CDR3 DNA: TGTGCCTGGAGTGAGGGACAGACCTACGAGCAGTACTTC

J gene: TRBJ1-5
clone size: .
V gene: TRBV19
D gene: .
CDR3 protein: CASSITTLTTGNQPQHF
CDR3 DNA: TGTGCCAGTAGTATCACCACCCTTACCACGGGCAATCAGCCCCAGCATTTT